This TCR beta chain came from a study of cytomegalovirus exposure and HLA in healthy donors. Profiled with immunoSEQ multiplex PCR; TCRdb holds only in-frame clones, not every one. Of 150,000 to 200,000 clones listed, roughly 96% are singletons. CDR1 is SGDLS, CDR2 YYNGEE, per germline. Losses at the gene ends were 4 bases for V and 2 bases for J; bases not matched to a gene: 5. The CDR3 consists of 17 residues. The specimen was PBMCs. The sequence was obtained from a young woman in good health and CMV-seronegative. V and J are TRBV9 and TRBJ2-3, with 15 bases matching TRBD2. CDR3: CASSPRTSGGVTDTQYF. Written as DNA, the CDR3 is TGTGCCAGCAGCCCAAGGACTAGCGGGGGGGTCACAGATACGCAGTATTTT.